This T cell receptor (beta chain) is from a study of shared clonotypes between healthy human individuals (dated by TCRdb to 2019 to 2021). A note on the overall study: Three men and a couple of women, aged 18 to 49 years, made up the cohort. Different laboratories and diverse techniques were used to prepare libraries and sequence TCR repertoires, to increase sequencing depth and limit assay-specific biases. Each donor's leukapheresis produced roughly between about 0.9 and 9.5 billion PBMCs. Blood TCR repertoires of a handful of healthy adults were deeply sequenced to estimate repertoire size and the extent of clonotype sharing between individuals. Per donor, three plates each were used for CD4 naive and CD4 memory, two for CD8 naive, and one for CD8 memory.

CD8 naive samples consisted of CD45RO-negative cells that were positively selected for CCR7, yielding a CD45RA+CCR7+ population without TemRA cells. The donors were healthy, HIV-negative adults who had no recently reported acute infections or vaccinations. Only Caucasian adults living in Nashville, Tennessee, USA were represented among the donors. Blood was obtained by leukapheresis, after which PBMCs were separated by Ficoll-Histopaque density gradient centrifugation and cryopreserved in liquid nitrogen vapor phase. Analytical flow cytometry was used to check the purity and quantity of every magnetically sorted T cell population. From each sorted fraction, genomic DNA was isolated and quantified by UV absorbance on a Nanodrop 2000c. Compared with germline, V lacks 3 bases and J lacks 3 bases; bases without a gene match: 9. Reading from cysteine to phenylalanine, the CDR3 counts 17 amino acids. The entry retains the CDR3 DNA only, 51 bases that are in frame from base 1. Via the germline V gene, CDR1 is MGHRA and CDR2 YSYEKL.

With regard to this clone: Its antigen remains undetermined. No base quality information exists; no much larger clone differs at one position.

Results and caveats for the whole study, not just this receptor: Because the study included only a small number of donors, the genetic and exposure-history diversity represented was limited. Pairwise subsampling led to the expectation that sequencing depth would affect the degree of clonotype sharing among donors. Estimated clonotype richness was generally larger for naive than for memory subsets. Rarefaction of sorted-subset datasets indicated incomplete sequencing despite the large sequencing depth. Clonotypes shared by all four sorted-subset donors showed higher generation probabilities than non-shared clonotypes. Approximately 4.8% of naive CD4, 3.5% of naive CD8, around 2.3% of memory CD4, and approximately 0.4% of memory CD8 clonotypes were shared across several donors. Only blood was sampled, and tissue TCR repertoires likely differ from those in blood.

Using the deep immunoSEQ assay, TCR CDR3 regions were amplified from genomic DNA by multiplex PCR. Extracted genomic DNA from each cell subset was distributed evenly across all wells of several immunoSEQ 96-well plates, and each plate was treated as a replicate. Each replicate PCR for sorted subsets received 150 to 250 ng genomic DNA, equal to 28,000 or so T cell genomes. Purified libraries were quantified with a Qubit 3.0 fluorometer, sized on a Bioanalyzer 2100, and re-quantified with the KAPA Library Quantification kit. Every immunoSEQ 96-well plate was sequenced on a dedicated single-read 150-cycle Illumina NextSeq 550 flow cell. On the authors' methods: The immunoSEQ output contained only junctional sequences without quality scores, so filtering could not match that applied to full-length reads. To assign V/J genes and CDR3, sequences were annotated using PyIR, a Python wrapper for IgBLAST v1.9, with IMGT germline references. Reads with weak V/J assignments (E-value above 1e-6), missing CDR3, stop codons, out-of-frame junctions, or ambiguous translated residues were removed. V3J clonotypes were defined as sequences sharing an identical inferred V gene, J gene, and CDR3 amino acid sequence. Percentage overlap between repertoires was computed as shared unique clonotypes divided by the size of the smaller repertoire. RTK rarefaction, the Chao1 estimator, and Recon v2.1 estimates of unobserved clonotypes were used to assess repertoire richness. Generation probabilities were computed with OLGA for all TCRbeta clonotypes obtained by the gDNA method from several donors. This is the immuneACCESS table as TCRdb keeps it, with only in-frame sequences that have V and J called. A part of the clones is gone; compared with another copy, unresolved V genes explain less than half, and the rest is unexplained. That table furnishes V, J and clone size, whereas the DNA furnished D and trimming. This sample has hundreds of thousands of clones in its table, and 80% to 95% of those were observed once. The ten largest clonotypes hold around 24% of the sample.

The sequenced sample was naive CD8+ T cells sorted from blood. This sample's cell subset or site label indicates: CD45RA+CCR7+. The receptor's source is a man aged 30-40 years in good health. In this chain, TRBV4-1 is recombined with TRBJ2-7, with 12 central nucleotides matching TRBD2. The CDR3 region: CASSQGTSSGRDYEQYF. The DNA sequence is TGCGCCAGCAGCCAGGGGACTTCTAGCGGGAGGGACTACGAGCAGTACTTC.